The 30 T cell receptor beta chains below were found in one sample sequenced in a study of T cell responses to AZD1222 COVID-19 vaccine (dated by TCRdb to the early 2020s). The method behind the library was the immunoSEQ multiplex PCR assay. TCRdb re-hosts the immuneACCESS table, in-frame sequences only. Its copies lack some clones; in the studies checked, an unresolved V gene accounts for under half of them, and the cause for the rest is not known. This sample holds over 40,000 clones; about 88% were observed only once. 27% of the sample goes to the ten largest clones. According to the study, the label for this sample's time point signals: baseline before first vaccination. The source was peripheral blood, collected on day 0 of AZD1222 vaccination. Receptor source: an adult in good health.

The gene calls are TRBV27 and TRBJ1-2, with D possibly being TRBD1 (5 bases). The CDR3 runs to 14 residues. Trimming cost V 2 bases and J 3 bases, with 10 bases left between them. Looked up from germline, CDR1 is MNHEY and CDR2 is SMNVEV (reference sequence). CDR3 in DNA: TGTGCCAGCAGTTTAGTGGGGGAGGACTATGGCTACACCTTC. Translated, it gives CASSLVGEDYGYTF.

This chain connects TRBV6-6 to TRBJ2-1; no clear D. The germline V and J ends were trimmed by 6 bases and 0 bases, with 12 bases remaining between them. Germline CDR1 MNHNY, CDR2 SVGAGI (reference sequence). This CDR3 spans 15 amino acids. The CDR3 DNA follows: TGTGCCAGCAGACGGGTTGATAGCTCCTACAATGAGCAGTTCTTC. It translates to CASRRVDSSYNEQFF.

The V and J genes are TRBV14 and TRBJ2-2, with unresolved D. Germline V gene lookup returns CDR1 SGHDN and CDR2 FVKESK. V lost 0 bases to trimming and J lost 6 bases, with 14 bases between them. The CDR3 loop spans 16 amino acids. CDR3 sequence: CASSQEARLRAGELFF. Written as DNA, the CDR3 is TGTGCCAGCAGCCAAGAGGCTCGTCTACGGGCCGGGGAGCTGTTTTTT.

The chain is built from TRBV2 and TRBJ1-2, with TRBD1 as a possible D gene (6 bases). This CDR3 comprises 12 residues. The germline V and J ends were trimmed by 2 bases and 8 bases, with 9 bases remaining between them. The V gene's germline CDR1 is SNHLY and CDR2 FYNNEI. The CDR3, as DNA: TGTGCCAGCAGTGAAAACAGGGAGGGCTACACCTTC. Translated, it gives CASSENREGYTF.

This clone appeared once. The CDR3 sequence: CASSLDSNTGELFF. CDR3 DNA sequence: TGTGCCAGCAGTTTGGACAGTAACACCGGGGAGCTGTTTTTT. The chain joins TRBV6-2 or TRBV6-3 to TRBJ2-2; TRBD1 is a possible D gene (6 bases). V gave up 4 bases and J gave up 2 bases, with 8 bases separating them. This CDR3 contains 14 residues. Germline CDR1 and CDR2: MNHEY and SVGEGT.

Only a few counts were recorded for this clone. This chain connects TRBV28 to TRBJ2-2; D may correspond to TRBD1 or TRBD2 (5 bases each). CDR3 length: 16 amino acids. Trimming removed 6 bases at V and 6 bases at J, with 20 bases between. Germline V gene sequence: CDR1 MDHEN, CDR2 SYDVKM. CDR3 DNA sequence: TGTGCCAGCAGAACCGGGACCCGGGAAGTGCCCGGGGAGCTGTTTTTT. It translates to CASRTGTREVPGELFF.

The CDR3 spells CASRHRGGTDTQYF. The CDR3 DNA sequence: TGTGCCAGCAGACACAGGGGAGGGACAGATACGCAGTATTTT. The genes are TRBV2 and TRBJ2-3, with D perhaps being TRBD1 or TRBD2 (7 bases each). Germline V gene lookup returns CDR1 SNHLY and CDR2 FYNNEI. This CDR3 contains 14 residues. Trimming left V 6 bases short and J 3 bases short, with 13 bases between.

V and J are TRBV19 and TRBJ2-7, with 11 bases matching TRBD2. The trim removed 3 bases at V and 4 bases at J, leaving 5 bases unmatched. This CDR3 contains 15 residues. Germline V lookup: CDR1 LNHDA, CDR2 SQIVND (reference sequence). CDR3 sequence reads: CASSIKTSGSYEQYF. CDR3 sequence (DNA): TGTGCCAGTAGTATCAAAACTAGCGGGAGTTACGAGCAGTACTTC. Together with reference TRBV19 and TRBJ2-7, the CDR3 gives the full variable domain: DGGITQSPKYLFRKEGQNVTLSCEQNLNHDAMYWYRQDPGQGLRLIYYSQIVNDFQKGDIAEGYSVSREKKESFPLTVTSAQKNPTAFYLCASSIKTSGSYEQYFGPGTRLTVT.

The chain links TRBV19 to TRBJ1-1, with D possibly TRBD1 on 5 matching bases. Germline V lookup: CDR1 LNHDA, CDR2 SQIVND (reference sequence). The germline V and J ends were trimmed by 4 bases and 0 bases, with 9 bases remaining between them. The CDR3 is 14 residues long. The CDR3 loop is CASSTPGLNTEAFF. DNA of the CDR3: TGTGCCAGTAGTACCCCGGGACTGAACACTGAAGCTTTCTTT.

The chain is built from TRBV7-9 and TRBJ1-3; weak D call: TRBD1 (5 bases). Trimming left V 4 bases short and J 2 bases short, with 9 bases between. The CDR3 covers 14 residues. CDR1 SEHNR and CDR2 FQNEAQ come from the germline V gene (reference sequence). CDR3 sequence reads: CASSYGTPGNTIYF. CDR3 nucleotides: TGTGCCAGCAGCTACGGGACGCCTGGAAACACCATATATTTT.

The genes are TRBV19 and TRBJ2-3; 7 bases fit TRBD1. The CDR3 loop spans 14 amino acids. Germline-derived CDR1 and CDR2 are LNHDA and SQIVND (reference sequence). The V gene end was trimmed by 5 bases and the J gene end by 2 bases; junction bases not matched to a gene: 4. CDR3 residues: CASSHRGNTDTQYF. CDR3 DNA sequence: TGTGCCAGTAGTCACAGGGGAAACACAGATACGCAGTATTTT.

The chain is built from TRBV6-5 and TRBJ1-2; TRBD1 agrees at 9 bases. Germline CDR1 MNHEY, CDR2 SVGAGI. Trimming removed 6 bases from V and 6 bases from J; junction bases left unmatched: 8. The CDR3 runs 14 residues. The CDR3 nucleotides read TGTGCCAGCAGATCCACCGGGACAGGGAATGGCTACACCTTC. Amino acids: CASRSTGTGNGYTF.

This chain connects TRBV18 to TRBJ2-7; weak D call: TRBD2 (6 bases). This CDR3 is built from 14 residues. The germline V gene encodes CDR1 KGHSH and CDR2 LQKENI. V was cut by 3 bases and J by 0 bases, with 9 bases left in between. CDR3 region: CASSPTTSSYEQYF. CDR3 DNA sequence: TGTGCCAGCTCACCGACGACTAGCTCCTACGAGCAGTACTTC. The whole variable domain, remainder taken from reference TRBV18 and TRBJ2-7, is NAGVMQNPRHLVRRRGQEARLRCSPMKGHSHVYWYRQLPEEGLKFMVYLQKENIIDESGMPKERFSAEFPKEGPSILRIQQVVRGDSAAYFCASSPTTSSYEQYFGPGTRLTVT.

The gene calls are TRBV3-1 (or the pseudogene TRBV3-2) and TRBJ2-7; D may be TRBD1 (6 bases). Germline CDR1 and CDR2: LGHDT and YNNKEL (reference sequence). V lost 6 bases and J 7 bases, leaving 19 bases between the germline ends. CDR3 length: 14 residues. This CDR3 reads CASRAGTYAGEQYF. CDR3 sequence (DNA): TGTGCCAGCAGGGCTGGGACATATGCAGGAGAGCAGTACTTC.

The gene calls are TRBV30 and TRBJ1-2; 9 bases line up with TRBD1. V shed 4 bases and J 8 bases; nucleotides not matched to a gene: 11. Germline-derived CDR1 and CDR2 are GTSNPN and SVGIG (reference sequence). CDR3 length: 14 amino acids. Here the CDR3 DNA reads TGTGCCTGGACCTCCGGGACAGGGCATGAGGGCTACACCTTC. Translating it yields CAWTSGTGHEGYTF.

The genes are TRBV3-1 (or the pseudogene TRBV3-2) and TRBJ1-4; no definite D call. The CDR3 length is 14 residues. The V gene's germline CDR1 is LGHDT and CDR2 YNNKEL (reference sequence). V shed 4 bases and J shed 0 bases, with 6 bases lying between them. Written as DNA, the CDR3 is TGTGCCAGCAGCCCAGACGCAACTAATGAAAAACTGTTTTTT. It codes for CASSPDATNEKLFF.

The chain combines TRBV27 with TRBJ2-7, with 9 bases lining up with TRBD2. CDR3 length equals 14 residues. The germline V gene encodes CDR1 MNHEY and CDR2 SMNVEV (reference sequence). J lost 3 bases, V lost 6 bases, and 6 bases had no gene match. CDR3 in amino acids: CASRAAGGLYEQYF. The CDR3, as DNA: TGTGCCAGCAGGGCAGCGGGAGGCCTCTACGAGCAGTACTTC.

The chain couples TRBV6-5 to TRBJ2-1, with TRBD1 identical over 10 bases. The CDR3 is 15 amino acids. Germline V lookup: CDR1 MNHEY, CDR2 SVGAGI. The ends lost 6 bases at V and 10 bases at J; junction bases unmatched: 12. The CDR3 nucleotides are TGTGCCAGCAGCTATAGGGACAGGGGTCCAGGGGAGCAGTTCTTC. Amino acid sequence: CASSYRDRGPGEQFF.

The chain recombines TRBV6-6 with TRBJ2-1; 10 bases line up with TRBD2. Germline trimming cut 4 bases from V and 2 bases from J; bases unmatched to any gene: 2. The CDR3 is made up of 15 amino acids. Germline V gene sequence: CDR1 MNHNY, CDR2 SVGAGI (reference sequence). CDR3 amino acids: CASSLAGGTYNEQFF. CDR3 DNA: TGTGCCAGCAGTTTAGCGGGAGGAACCTACAATGAGCAGTTCTTC.

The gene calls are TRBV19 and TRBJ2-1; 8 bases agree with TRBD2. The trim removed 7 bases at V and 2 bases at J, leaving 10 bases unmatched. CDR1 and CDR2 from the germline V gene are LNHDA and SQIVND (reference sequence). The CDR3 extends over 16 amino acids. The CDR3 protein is CASTPQAGVTYNEQFF. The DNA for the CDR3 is TGTGCCAGTACTCCCCAAGCGGGAGTCACCTACAATGAGCAGTTCTTC.

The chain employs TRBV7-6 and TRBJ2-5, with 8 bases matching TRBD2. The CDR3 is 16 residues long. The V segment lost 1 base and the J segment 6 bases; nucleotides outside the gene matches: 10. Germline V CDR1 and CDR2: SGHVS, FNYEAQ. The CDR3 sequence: CASSLGAAGGSQTQYF. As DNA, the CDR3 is TGTGCCAGCAGCTTAGGAGCCGCGGGGGGCTCGCAGACCCAGTACTTC. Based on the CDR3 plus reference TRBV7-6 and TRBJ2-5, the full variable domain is GAGVSQSPRYKVTKRGQDVALRCDPISGHVSLYWYRQALGQGPEFLTYFNYEAQQDKSGLPNDRFSAERPEGSISTLTIQRTEQRDSAMYRCASSLGAAGGSQTQYFGPGTRLLVL.

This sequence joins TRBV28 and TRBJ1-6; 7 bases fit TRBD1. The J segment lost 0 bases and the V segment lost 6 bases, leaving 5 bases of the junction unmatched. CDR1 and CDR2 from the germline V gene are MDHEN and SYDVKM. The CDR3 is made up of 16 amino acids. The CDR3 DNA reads TGTGCCAGCAGACCGACAGGGAGCTCCTATAATTCACCCCTCCACTTT. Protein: CASRPTGSSYNSPLHF.

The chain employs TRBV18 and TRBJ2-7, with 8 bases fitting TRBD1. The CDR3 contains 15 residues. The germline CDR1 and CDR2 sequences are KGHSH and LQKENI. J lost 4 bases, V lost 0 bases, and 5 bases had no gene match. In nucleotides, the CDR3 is TGTGCCAGCTCACCACCGGACAGGGCCAGGTACGAGCAGTACTTC. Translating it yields CASSPPDRARYEQYF.

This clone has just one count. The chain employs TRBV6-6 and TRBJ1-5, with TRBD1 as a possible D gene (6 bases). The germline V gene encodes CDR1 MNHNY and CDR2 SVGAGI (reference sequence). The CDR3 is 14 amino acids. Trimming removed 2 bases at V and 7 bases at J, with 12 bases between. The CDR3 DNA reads TGTGCCAGCAGTTACGGGGCAGGGGTACAGCCCCAGCATTTT. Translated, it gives CASSYGAGVQPQHF.

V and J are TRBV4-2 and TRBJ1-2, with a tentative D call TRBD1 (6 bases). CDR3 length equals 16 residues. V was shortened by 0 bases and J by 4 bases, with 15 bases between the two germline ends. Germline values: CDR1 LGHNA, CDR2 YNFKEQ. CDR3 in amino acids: CASSQDMTGQFYGYTF. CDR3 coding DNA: TGTGCCAGCAGCCAAGATATGACGGGACAATTCTATGGCTACACCTTC.

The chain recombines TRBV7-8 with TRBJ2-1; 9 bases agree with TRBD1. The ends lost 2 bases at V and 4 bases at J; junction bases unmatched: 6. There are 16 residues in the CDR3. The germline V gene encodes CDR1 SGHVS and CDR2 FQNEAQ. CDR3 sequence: CASSLRDRVQYNEQFF. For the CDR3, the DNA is TGTGCCAGCAGCTTAAGGGACAGGGTACAATACAATGAGCAGTTCTTC. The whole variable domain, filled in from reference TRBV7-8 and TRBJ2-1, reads GAGVSQSPRYKVAKRGQDVALRCDPISGHVSLFWYQQALGQGPEFLTYFQNEAQLDKSGLPSDRFFAERPEGSVSTLKIQRTQQEDSAVYLCASSLRDRVQYNEQFFGPGTRLTVL.

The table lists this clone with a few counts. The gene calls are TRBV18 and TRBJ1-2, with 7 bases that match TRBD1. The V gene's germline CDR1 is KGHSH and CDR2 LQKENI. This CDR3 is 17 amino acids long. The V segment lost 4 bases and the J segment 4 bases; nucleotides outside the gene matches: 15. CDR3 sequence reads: CASSRDRQGGLLYGYTF. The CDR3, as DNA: TGTGCCAGCTCACGGGACAGACAGGGTGGGCTCCTCTATGGCTACACCTTC.

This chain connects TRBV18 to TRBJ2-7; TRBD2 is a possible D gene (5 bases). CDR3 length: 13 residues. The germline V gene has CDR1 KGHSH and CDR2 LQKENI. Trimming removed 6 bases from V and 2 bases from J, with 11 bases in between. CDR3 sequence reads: CASSANGAYEQYF. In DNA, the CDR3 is TGTGCCAGCTCGGCTAACGGGGCCTACGAGCAGTACTTC.

The CDR3, as DNA: TGTGCCAGCAAGTCCGCAGGGGCGCAGGTTGAAAAACTGTTTTTT. This encodes CASKSAGAQVEKLFF. The V gene is TRBV6-5, the J gene TRBJ1-4; TRBD1 is a possible D gene (6 bases). The CDR3 runs 15 residues. Trimming removed 7 bases at V and 7 bases at J, with 19 bases between. Germline V gene sequence: CDR1 MNHEY, CDR2 SVGAGI.

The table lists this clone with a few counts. CDR3 region: CASRARTSERYEQYF. The CDR3 nucleotides are TGTGCCAGCAGAGCCCGGACTAGCGAGCGCTACGAGCAGTACTTC. The chain recombines TRBV7-9 with TRBJ2-7; TRBD2 aligns across 9 bases. J lost 3 bases, V lost 6 bases, and 9 bases had no gene match. This CDR3 has 15 amino acids. In germline, CDR1 is SEHNR, CDR2 FQNEAQ (reference sequence).